Below, 14 T cell receptor beta chains from the same sample are listed, as sequenced in a study of T cell repertoires in cytomegalovirus infection. TCRdb re-called the reads through MiXCR, storing one row per CDR3 protein. The table records about 260,000 distinct CDR3 sequences, over 8% of them present only once. The specimen was PBMCs. The receptor source for this set is a human donor in good health (CMV status not recorded). Some clones in this sample may be carry-over from other donors' samples.

The table lists this clonotype with many counts. This rearrangement joins TRBV6-2 or TRBV6-3 to TRBJ1-6; 11 nucleotides line up with TRBD1. Per the germline V gene, CDR1 is MNHEY and CDR2 is SVGEGT. V was pared by 5 bases and J by 5 bases, with 8 bases of the junction left unmatched. The CDR3 is 17 residues long. CDR3 sequence (DNA): TGTGCCAGCAGTCGAGGACAGGGGGCGACGAATAATTCACCCCTCCACTTT. It specifies CASSRGQGATNNSPLHF.

The chain links TRBV12-3 or TRBV12-4 to TRBJ1-5, with D unclear. CDR3 length: 13 amino acids. V lost 6 bases and J lost 2, with 8 bases in between. The CDR3 loop reads CASRRSGNQPQHF. DNA for the CDR3: TGTGCCAGCAGGCGGTCGGGCAATCAGCCCCAGCATTTT.

This clonotype was detected many times. This chain uses TRBV6-6 with TRBJ1-5; D uncertain. Germline V lookup: CDR1 MNHNY, CDR2 SVGAGI (reference sequence). Trimming stripped 0 bases from V and 4 bases from J, with 13 bases between. This CDR3 has 16 residues. CDR3 amino acids: CASSYSEAFGNQPQHF. In DNA form, the CDR3 reads TGTGCCAGCAGTTACTCCGAGGCCTTTGGGAATCAGCCCCAGCATTTT.

The chain is built from TRBV20-1 and TRBJ1-1, with 8 bases that match TRBD1. The CDR3 extends over 14 amino acids. The germline V gene has CDR1 DFQATT and CDR2 SNEGSKA (reference sequence). The junction had 9 bases not matched to a gene; V was cut back by 5 bases and J by 4 bases. The CDR3 here is CSAPPTGVGTEAFF. The CDR3 DNA reads as TGCAGTGCTCCTCCGACAGGGGTGGGCACTGAAGCTTTCTTT.

This clonotype was found many times. This rearrangement joins TRBV4-2 to TRBJ1-2; D might be TRBD1 (5 bases). V lost 0 bases, J lost 5 bases, and 13 bases lay in between. Germline values: CDR1 LGHNA, CDR2 YNFKEQ. The CDR3 totals 15 residues. The CDR3 loop is CASSQDRGVLYGYTF. In nucleotides, the CDR3 is TGTGCCAGCAGCCAAGATCGGGGGGTTTTGTATGGCTACACCTTC.

The V call is TRBV28, the J call TRBJ2-1; 9 bases are shared with TRBD1. Germline CDR1 MDHEN, CDR2 SYDVKM. J was trimmed by 6 bases and V by 5 bases; bases with no gene match: 11. The CDR3 sequence is 16 residues long. CDR3 nucleotides: TGTGCCAGCAGTACGCCCGGGACAGGGTTCGTCAATGAGCAGTTCTTC. As protein: CASSTPGTGFVNEQFF. Filled out from reference TRBV28 and TRBJ2-1, the complete variable domain reads DVKVTQSSRYLVKRTGEKVFLECVQDMDHENMFWYRQDPGLGLRLIYFSYDVKMKEKGDIPEGYSVSREKKERFSLILESASTNQTSMYLCASSTPGTGFVNEQFFGPGTRLTVL.

This clonotype was seen many times. The V and J genes are TRBV7-8 and TRBJ1-4; 7 nucleotides match TRBD1. J gave up 5 bases and V 5 bases, and 8 bases lay outside the gene matches. CDR1 and CDR2 from the germline V gene are SGHVS and FQNEAQ. The CDR3 consists of 15 residues. The CDR3 region is CASSVNRGKNEKLFF. DNA for the CDR3: TGTGCCAGCAGCGTGAACAGGGGAAAGAATGAAAAACTGTTTTTT.

This clonotype occurred many times. The chain is built from TRBV7-2 and TRBJ2-7; 11 bases match TRBD2. The junction had 19 bases not matched to a gene; V was cut back by 5 bases and J by 1 base. The CDR3 sequence is 20 residues long. Germline V gene data show CDR1 as SGHTA and CDR2 as FQGNSA. CDR3 coding DNA: TGTGCCAGCAGCCAACAAATGAGGGGAGCTAGCGGGGGGCTATCCTACGAGCAGTACTTC. Residues: CASSQQMRGASGGLSYEQYF.

This clonotype was picked up many times. The J gene is TRBJ2-7, the V gene TRBV7-6; no clear D. V lost 4 bases to trimming and J lost 6 bases, with 10 bases between them. The CDR3 has 12 residues. Germline loops: CDR1 SGHVS, CDR2 FNYEAQ. The chain's CDR3 is CASSSRFSEQYF. Here the CDR3 DNA reads TGTGCCAGCAGCTCCCGATTCTCCGAGCAGTACTTC. Full variable domain (remainder filled in from reference TRBV7-6 and TRBJ2-7): GAGVSQSPRYKVTKRGQDVALRCDPISGHVSLYWYRQALGQGPEFLTYFNYEAQQDKSGLPNDRFSAERPEGSISTLTIQRTEQRDSAMYRCASSSRFSEQYFGPGTRLTVT.

The sample holds many counts of this clonotype. The chain carries TRBV20-1 and TRBJ1-2; D not resolved. V dropped 0 bases and J dropped 6 bases, with 14 bases sitting between them. The CDR3 is 14 amino acids. The germline V gene has CDR1 DFQATT and CDR2 SNEGSKA (reference sequence). CDR3: CSARDSSLSDGYTF. As DNA, the CDR3 is TGCAGTGCTAGAGATAGTTCCCTTTCGGATGGCTACACCTTC.

The table lists this clonotype with many counts. V gene TRBV7-2 combines with J gene TRBJ2-3; 8 bases match TRBD2. The length of the CDR3 is 15 residues. CDR1 is SGHTA, CDR2 FQGNSA, per germline. Trimming cost V 5 bases and J 6 bases; bases outside gene matches: 10. For the CDR3, the DNA is TGTGCCAGCAGCCTGAAGAGCGGGGGAAGGGATACGCAGTATTTT. It is translated as CASSLKSGGRDTQYF.

This clonotype was recorded many times. V and J are TRBV12-3 or TRBV12-4 and TRBJ2-2; possible D gene TRBD1, 6 bases. There are 16 residues in the CDR3. Trimming shortened V by 8 bases and J by 1 base, and 17 bases separated the two germline ends. Here the CDR3 DNA reads TGTGCCAGCCAACCCTGGTCGGGACAGAACACCGGGGAGCTGTTTTTT. Protein product: CASQPWSGQNTGELFF.

The V call is TRBV20-1, the J call TRBJ1-2; a weak D match, TRBD1 (5 bases). The CDR3 has 15 amino acids. V lost 2 bases to trimming and J lost 4 bases, with 17 bases between them. The germline V gene has CDR1 DFQATT and CDR2 SNEGSKA (reference sequence). The CDR3 nucleotides are TGCAGTGCTAGATCGGGGCAGGGAATGCGCTATGGCTACACCTTC. This encodes CSARSGQGMRYGYTF.

This clonotype was seen ten or more times. The V gene is TRBV7-6, the J gene TRBJ2-1, with 10 bases lining up with TRBD2. V was clipped by 3 bases and J by 9 bases; unmatched bases: 14. The germline V gene has CDR1 SGHVS and CDR2 FNYEAQ. This CDR3 has 17 residues. The DNA of the CDR3 is TGTGCCAGCAGCTTTCTTGCTAGCGGGAGTCTGTACGGTGAGCAGTTCTTC. Residues: CASSFLASGSLYGEQFF. The full variable domain, completed using reference TRBV7-6 and TRBJ2-1, is GAGVSQSPRYKVTKRGQDVALRCDPISGHVSLYWYRQALGQGPEFLTYFNYEAQQDKSGLPNDRFSAERPEGSISTLTIQRTEQRDSAMYRCASSFLASGSLYGEQFFGPGTRLTVL.